The 27 T cell receptor beta chains below all came from one sample that was sequenced in a study of shared clonotypes between healthy human individuals (dated by TCRdb to 2020 to 2021). Library prep was done by the immunoSEQ multiplex PCR assay. As stored in TCRdb, this immuneACCESS dataset retains in-frame rearrangements with V and J assigned. A fraction of the clones does not appear; measured against another copy, unresolved V genes explain less than half of the discrepancy, and the remainder lacks a known reason. Counted in this sample were 850,000 to 1,200,000 clones; roughly 80% of them appeared once. Of the sample, less than 1.5% falls within the top ten clones. Specimen: memory CD4+ T cells sorted from blood. The cell subset or site label corresponds to: CD45RA-negative fraction. The receptors were gathered from a man aged 18 to 30 in good health.

V is TRBV5-4 and J is TRBJ2-3; D may be TRBD2 (5 bases). CDR3 length: 17 amino acids. Per germline, CDR1 SGHNT and CDR2 YYREEE (reference sequence). V shed 4 bases and J shed 4 bases, with 22 bases lying between them. The CDR3 loop reads CASSQGLHAGLADTQYF. CDR3 nucleotides: TGTGCCAGCAGCCAAGGACTGCACGCCGGTCTAGCAGATACGCAGTATTTT.

The chain recombines TRBV7-8 with TRBJ2-7, with 8 bases aligning to TRBD2. The CDR3 has 15 amino acids. Germline CDR1 and CDR2: SGHVS and FQNEAQ. J lost 1 base, V lost 0 bases, and 2 bases had no gene match. The CDR3: CASSLARGGSYEQYF. The CDR3 region has the DNA TGTGCCAGCAGCTTAGCCCGGGGGGGTTCCTACGAGCAGTACTTC.

The chain links TRBV5-1 to TRBJ2-5, with 10 bases fitting TRBD2. The CDR3 totals 15 residues. Germline assignment: CDR1 SGHRS and CDR2 YFSETQ. Losses at the gene ends were 1 base for V and 3 bases for J; bases not matched to a gene: 3. The CDR3 is CASSLRLAGEETQYF. For the CDR3, the DNA is TGCGCCAGCAGCTTGCGGCTAGCGGGGGAAGAGACCCAGTACTTC. The full variable domain, in which reference TRBV5-1 and TRBJ2-5 provide the parts outside the CDR3, is KAGVTQTPRYLIKTRGQQVTLSCSPISGHRSVSWYQQTPGQGLQFLFEYFSETQRNKGNFPGRFSGRQFSNSRSEMNVSTLELGDSALYLCASSLRLAGEETQYFGPGTRLLVL.

The genes are TRBV28 and TRBJ2-3, with TRBD2 identical over 15 bases. CDR3 length: 19 amino acids. J was trimmed by 4 bases and V by 6 bases; bases with no gene match: 14. Germline lookup yields CDR1 MDHEN and CDR2 SYDVKM. CDR3 amino acids: CASSSSGTSGGRTADTQYF. CDR3 in DNA: TGTGCCAGCAGCTCTTCCGGGACTAGCGGGGGGCGAACGGCAGATACGCAGTATTTT.

With regard to this clone: Distinct nucleotide sequences in the sample also encode this CDR3. The CDR3 DNA reads TGTGCCAGCAGTCGGACAGTACAAGAGACCCAGTACTTC. It codes for CASSRTVQETQYF. The chain carries TRBV6-5 and TRBJ2-5; D might be TRBD1 (6 bases). The CDR3 is 13 residues long. Trimming stripped 5 bases from V and 2 bases from J, with 9 bases between. Germline CDR1 MNHEY, CDR2 SVGAGI.

The chain combines TRBV13 with TRBJ2-2; D is possibly TRBD1 (5 bases). Germline assignment: CDR1 PRHDT and CDR2 FYEKMQ (reference sequence). The V and J ends lost 4 bases and 1 base respectively, with 10 bases between them. This CDR3 contains 15 residues. In DNA, the CDR3 is TGTGCCAGCAGCTCGAGGACACGGAACACCGGGGAGCTGTTTTTT. Encoded protein: CASSSRTRNTGELFF.

This chain links TRBV28 with TRBJ1-4; the D is unclear. Germline V gene sequence: CDR1 MDHEN, CDR2 SYDVKM. The length of the CDR3 is 17 residues. Trimming took off 2 bases at V and 2 bases at J, with 15 bases between the two ends. The CDR3 DNA reads TGTGCCAGCAGTTTACTGGGCTGGGAAACGACTAATGAAAAACTGTTTTTT. This gives the protein CASSLLGWETTNEKLFF.

The chain joins TRBV6-1 to TRBJ2-7, with D unresolved. The V and J ends lost 3 bases and 4 bases respectively, with 13 bases between them. Per the germline V gene, CDR1 is MNHNS and CDR2 is SASEGT. This CDR3 is built from 14 residues. The CDR3 reads CASSDWAKPYEQYF. CDR3 DNA sequence: TGTGCCAGCAGTGATTGGGCTAAACCGTACGAGCAGTACTTC.

The chain combines TRBV7-9 with TRBJ2-3; maybe TRBD2 (6 bases). The ends were cut back, 11 bases at V and 1 base at J, with 10 bases in the middle. Germline values: CDR1 SEHNR, CDR2 FQNEAQ (reference sequence). CDR3 length: 12 residues. The CDR3: CAGERGTDTQYF. Here the CDR3 DNA reads TGTGCCGGGGAGCGGGGCACAGATACGCAGTATTTT. Together with reference TRBV7-9 and TRBJ2-3, the CDR3 gives the full variable domain: DTGVSQNPRHKITKRGQNVTFRCDPISEHNRLYWYRQTLGQGPEFLTYFQNEAQLEKSRLLSDRFSAERPKGSFSTLEIQRTEQGDSAMYLCAGERGTDTQYFGPGTRLTVL.

As concerns this clone: A much larger clone lies one base from this, so it may be a read error. J is TRBJ2-3 and V is TRBV5-1; D is ambiguous. The CDR3 consists of 14 residues. The ends were cut back, 0 bases at V and 2 bases at J, with 7 bases in the middle. Germline-derived CDR1 and CDR2 are SGHRS and YFSETQ. CDR3 DNA sequence: TGCGCCAGCAGCTTGGAACAGAACACAGATACGCAGTATTTT. This translates into CASSLEQNTDTQYF.

The table lists this clone with a count of one. This chain joins TRBV7-9 and TRBJ1-1, with TRBD1 as a possible D gene (6 bases). The CDR3 is made up of 14 amino acids. With 5 bases removed from V and 8 bases from J, the gap between germline ends came to 18 bases. The germline V gene has CDR1 SEHNR and CDR2 FQNEAQ (reference sequence). Here the CDR3 reads CASSLFFTGTEAFF. The CDR3 DNA reads as TGTGCCAGCAGCCTTTTTTTTACCGGGACAGAAGCTTTCTTT.

V and J are TRBV7-2 and TRBJ2-2; D not certain. Germline lookup yields CDR1 SGHTA and CDR2 FQGNSA. The CDR3 has 14 residues. Deletions cut 1 base from V and 3 bases from J, with 6 bases between. The CDR3 loop is CASSLELYTGELFF. The CDR3, as DNA: TGTGCCAGCAGCTTAGAACTGTACACCGGGGAGCTGTTTTTT. The entire variable domain, with the rest obtained from reference TRBV7-2 and TRBJ2-2, is as follows: GAGVSQSPSNKVTEKGKDVELRCDPISGHTALYWYRQSLGQGLEFLIYFQGNSAPDKSGLPSDRFSAERTGGSVSTLTIQRTQQEDSAVYLCASSLELYTGELFFGEGSRLTVL.

V is TRBV10-3 and J is TRBJ2-2; TRBD2 might be the D (6 bases). Germline loops: CDR1 ENHRY, CDR2 SYGVKD. There are 15 residues in the CDR3. V dropped 6 bases and J dropped 6 bases, with 17 bases sitting between them. The CDR3 sequence is CAISRRAGKPGELFF. In nucleotides, the CDR3 is TGTGCCATCAGCCGGAGGGCAGGGAAACCCGGGGAGCTGTTTTTT.

This clone has more than one count but fewer than ten. The rearrangement joins TRBV9 to TRBJ2-2; maybe TRBD2 (5 bases). Trimming took off 0 bases at V and 4 bases at J, with 13 bases between the two ends. The CDR3 contains 16 residues. CDR1 SGDLS and CDR2 YYNGEE come from the germline V gene. The CDR3 here is CASSVGGGRSTGELFF. DNA of the CDR3: TGTGCCAGCAGCGTAGGTGGAGGTCGTAGCACCGGGGAGCTGTTTTTT. The full variable domain, completed using reference TRBV9 and TRBJ2-2, is DSGVTQTPKHLITATGQRVTLRCSPRSGDLSVYWYQQSLDQGLQFLIQYYNGEERAKGNILERFSAQQFPDLHSELNLSSLELGDSALYFCASSVGGGRSTGELFFGEGSRLTVL.

The chain is built from TRBV14 and TRBJ1-5; the D is unclear. CDR1 is SGHDN and CDR2 is FVKESK in the germline V gene. Trimming shortened V by 0 bases and J by 10 bases, and 10 bases separated the two germline ends. The CDR3 covers 13 residues. For the CDR3, the DNA is TGTGCCAGCAGCCAAGACCCTGGTAGTCCCCAGCATTTT. Protein: CASSQDPGSPQHF.

Note on this clone: The sample holds other DNA sequences that translate to the same CDR3. CDR3 DNA sequence: TGTGCCAGCAGTGAGGGCTCAGGCGGGAGCTCCTACAATGAGCAGTTCTTC. Protein sequence: CASSEGSGGSSYNEQFF. The V and J genes are TRBV6-4 and TRBJ2-1; TRBD2 aligns across 7 bases. Germline V gives CDR1 MRHNA, CDR2 SNTAGT. CDR3 length: 17 amino acids. With 3 bases clipped from V and 0 bases from J, the junction kept 8 bases outside the gene matches.

This chain joins TRBV7-9 and TRBJ2-1, with D possibly TRBD2 on 5 matching bases. This CDR3 comprises 12 residues. Trimming stripped 6 bases from V and 15 bases from J, with 18 bases between. CDR1 and CDR2 (germline): SEHNR, FQNEAQ (reference sequence). The CDR3 DNA reads as TGTGCCAGCAGGAATTCAGGACTTCGGCCGTTCTTC. Protein product: CASRNSGLRPFF.

This clone was detected only once. The chain uses TRBV28 and TRBJ1-4; 7 nucleotides align to TRBD1. Germline V gene data show CDR1 as MDHEN and CDR2 as SYDVKM. The V gene end was trimmed by 6 bases and the J gene end by 8 bases; junction bases not matched to a gene: 6. The CDR3 has 13 residues. The CDR3 loop reads CASRLNRGEKLFF. The CDR3 DNA sequence: TGTGCCAGCAGACTAAACAGGGGAGAAAAACTGTTTTTT.

Regarding this clone: The same CDR3 also results from other DNA sequences found in this sample. This chain joins TRBV10-3 and TRBJ2-5, with D possibly TRBD1 on 6 matching bases. The CDR3 is made up of 12 amino acids. The ends were cut back, 6 bases at V and 1 base at J, with 6 bases in the middle. CDR1 and CDR2 (germline): ENHRY, SYGVKD. Written as DNA, the CDR3 is TGTGCCATCAGCAGGGGCCAAGAGACCCAGTACTTC. It specifies CAISRGQETQYF.

V is TRBV15 and J is TRBJ1-5; D not resolved. The CDR3 totals 14 residues. Germline V gives CDR1 LNHNV, CDR2 YYDKDF (reference sequence). The V and J ends lost 0 bases and 2 bases respectively, with 5 bases between them. The CDR3 is CATSRDLGNQPQHF. CDR3 bases: TGTGCCACCAGCAGAGATCTTGGCAATCAGCCCCAGCATTTT.

This clone was recorded only once. This chain uses TRBV6-5 with TRBJ2-5, with D perhaps given as TRBD1 or TRBD2 (5 bases each). CDR1 is MNHEY, CDR2 SVGAGI, per germline. This CDR3 has 15 residues. Trimming shortened V by 4 bases and J by 4 bases, and 16 bases separated the two germline ends. In nucleotides, the CDR3 is TGTGCCAGCAGTTTGACCGGGACGAGCCTAGAGACCCAGTACTTC. Translating gives CASSLTGTSLETQYF.

In its sample, this clone was seen a few times. The chain has TRBV7-8 and TRBJ1-1; D is ambiguous. Trimming cost V 0 bases and J 2 bases, with 7 bases left between them. The germline V gene encodes CDR1 SGHVS and CDR2 FQNEAQ. The CDR3 extends over 14 amino acids. The CDR3 spells CASSLAGSNTEAFF. The CDR3 nucleotides are TGTGCCAGCAGCTTAGCGGGTTCTAACACTGAAGCTTTCTTT.

The genes are TRBV5-4 and TRBJ2-5; TRBD2 might be the D (7 bases). V gave up 4 bases and J gave up 2 bases, with 18 bases separating them. This CDR3 region has 16 residues. CDR1 and CDR2 from the germline V gene are SGHNT and YYREEE (reference sequence). The CDR3 is CASSPGGKGGQETQYF. The CDR3, as DNA: TGTGCCAGCAGCCCGGGAGGAAAGGGGGGTCAAGAGACCCAGTACTTC. Full variable domain (outside the CDR3, taken from reference TRBV5-4 and TRBJ2-5): ETGVTQSPTHLIKTRGQQVTLRCSSQSGHNTVSWYQQALGQGPQFIFQYYREEENGRGNFPPRFSGLQFPNYSSELNVNALELDDSALYLCASSPGGKGGQETQYFGPGTRLLVL.

There are a few counts of this clone. V is TRBV6-6 and J is TRBJ2-7, with no clear D. Trimming cost V 6 bases and J 3 bases, with 3 bases left between them. CDR3 length: 10 residues. CDR1 MNHNY and CDR2 SVGAGI come from the germline V gene (reference sequence). This CDR3 is CASRDYEQYF. CDR3 nucleotide sequence: TGTGCCAGCAGGGACTACGAGCAGTACTTC.

V is TRBV6-1 and J is TRBJ1-2, with D hard to call. This CDR3 has 13 amino acids. Trimming took 7 bases from V and 6 from J, leaving 15 bases between them. Germline V gives CDR1 MNHNS, CDR2 SASEGT. CDR3 DNA sequence: TGTGCCAGCAAACTCGGAGGGCCCGATGGCTACACCTTC. Translation: CASKLGGPDGYTF.

The rearrangement links TRBV7-3 to TRBJ1-2, with D unclear. Germline-derived CDR1 and CDR2 are SGHTA and FQGTGA. The CDR3 runs to 15 residues. Trimming left V 6 bases short and J 0 bases short, with 14 bases between. The CDR3 spells CASSPGRVTNYGYTF. For the CDR3, the DNA is TGTGCCAGCAGTCCCGGCCGGGTCACTAACTATGGCTACACCTTC.

The rearrangement links TRBV11-3 to TRBJ2-1, with TRBD2 identical over 15 bases. Germline V CDR1 and CDR2: SGHNT, YENEEA. The ends lost 5 bases at V and 0 bases at J; junction bases unmatched: 11. CDR3 size: 20 residues. CDR3 bases: TGTGCCAGCAGCCCGAGGACTAGCGGGGGGGTCTATCGCTCCTACAATGAGCAGTTCTTC. Protein: CASSPRTSGGVYRSYNEQFF.